This entry lists 25 T cell receptor beta chains sequenced from one sample in a study of T cell responses to AZD1222 COVID-19 vaccine. Sequencing was performed with immunoSEQ multiplex PCR; in TCRdb, only in-frame clones are kept and a portion is missing. Of about 140,000 clones detected, approximately 93% appear once; the ten largest clones hold roughly 12%. Sequences were derived from peripheral blood, sampled after recovery from COVID-19. The receptor source for this set is an adult who had recovered from COVID-19.

The V call is TRBV27, the J call TRBJ1-1, with a tentative D call TRBD1 (6 bases). The CDR3 has 15 residues. V shed 3 bases and J shed 5 bases, with 16 bases lying between them. CDR1 is MNHEY and CDR2 is SMNVEV in the germline V gene (reference sequence). The CDR3 DNA reads as TGTGCCAGCAGTTTGCCAGGGGTGAGGAAAACTGAAGCTTTCTTT. Translated, it gives CASSLPGVRKTEAFF.

As concerns this clone: The sample has other DNA sequences that encode this CDR3 too. This rearrangement joins TRBV6-5 to TRBJ2-1; D may be TRBD2 (5 bases). Per germline, CDR1 MNHEY and CDR2 SVGAGI. V shed 5 bases and J shed 0 bases, with 8 bases lying between them. The CDR3 is 14 residues long. The CDR3 is CASSSGDSYNEQFF. The CDR3, as DNA: TGTGCCAGCAGTAGCGGAGACTCCTACAATGAGCAGTTCTTC.

The V gene is TRBV28, the J gene TRBJ2-7, with D possibly being TRBD1 (6 bases). Trimming shortened V by 3 bases and J by 5 bases, and 14 bases separated the two germline ends. Germline V gene lookup returns CDR1 MDHEN and CDR2 SYDVKM. The CDR3 runs to 14 residues. The DNA for the CDR3 is TGTGCCAGCAGTTTCTCTGGGGGCAACGACGAGCAGTACTTC. Translated, it gives CASSFSGGNDEQYF.

The CDR3: CASSMADVRNQPQHF. The DNA for the CDR3 is TGTGCCAGTAGTATGGCCGACGTACGCAATCAGCCCCAGCATTTT. V is TRBV19 and J is TRBJ1-5; no reliable D call. Looked up from germline, CDR1 is LNHDA and CDR2 is SQIVND (reference sequence). CDR3 length: 15 amino acids. Trimming shortened V by 3 bases and J by 2 bases, and 11 bases separated the two germline ends.

The CDR3 DNA sequence: TGTGCCAGCAGTGAAATCGACAGGTCCTCCTACGAGCAGTACTTC. This sequence encodes CASSEIDRSSYEQYF. The genes are TRBV2 and TRBJ2-7; D is possibly TRBD1 (6 bases). Trimming pared 2 bases from V and 0 bases from J, leaving 11 bases between. Per germline, CDR1 SNHLY and CDR2 FYNNEI. There are 15 residues in the CDR3.

The sample holds one count of this clone. The chain recombines TRBV29-1 with TRBJ2-1; TRBD2 aligns across 8 bases. Trimming at V came to 6 bases and at J to 6 bases, leaving 13 bases not matched to a gene. The CDR3 sequence is 15 residues long. Germline-derived CDR1 and CDR2 are SQVTM and ANQGSEA. The CDR3 here is CSVLVGGRKGNEQFF. The CDR3 bases are TGCAGCGTCCTGGTGGGCGGGAGGAAGGGCAATGAGCAGTTCTTC.

This clone was detected once. The chain has TRBV11-3 and TRBJ2-7, with 7 bases identical to TRBD2. Germline CDR1 is SGHNT and CDR2 is YENEEA. The CDR3 is 15 residues long. The J segment lost 3 bases and the V segment lost 1 base, leaving 6 bases of the junction unmatched. This CDR3 is CASSLGLGGDYEQYF. CDR3 sequence (DNA): TGTGCCAGCAGCTTAGGTTTGGGGGGGGACTACGAGCAGTACTTC.

DNA of the CDR3: TGCAGCGTGTCCAGCGGGTCCTACGAGCAGTACTTC. Its protein product is CSVSSGSYEQYF. This chain links TRBV29-1 with TRBJ2-7; tentative D call: TRBD2 (6 bases). Germline V gives CDR1 SQVTM, CDR2 ANQGSEA. V was shortened by 6 bases and J by 1 base, with 10 bases between the two germline ends. The CDR3 covers 12 residues.

V usage is TRBV27 and J usage is TRBJ1-1; TRBD1 matches at 7 bases. The CDR3 sequence is 15 residues long. Germline lookup yields CDR1 MNHEY and CDR2 SMNVEV (reference sequence). V was clipped by 4 bases and J by 5 bases; unmatched bases: 10. The CDR3 region has the DNA TGTGCCAGCAGTTCGCGTGGACAGGTTGGTACTGAAGCTTTCTTT. Amino acids: CASSSRGQVGTEAFF.

The DNA of the CDR3 is TGTGCCAGCTCACCGGACAGGGCGCGAGAGCAGTACTTC. Translated, it gives CASSPDRAREQYF. V gene TRBV18 combines with J gene TRBJ2-7; 8 nucleotides align to TRBD1. Per germline, CDR1 KGHSH and CDR2 LQKENI. This CDR3 spans 13 amino acids. The ends lost 3 bases at V and 7 bases at J; junction bases unmatched: 5.

This chain links TRBV4-1 with TRBJ2-2; D remains unclear. Germline-derived CDR1 and CDR2 are MGHRA and YSYEKL. The CDR3 extends over 16 amino acids. Trimming pared 2 bases from V and 2 bases from J, leaving 12 bases between. The CDR3 here is CASSQRLVENTGELFF. The CDR3 DNA reads as TGCGCCAGCAGCCAACGGCTAGTTGAAAACACCGGGGAGCTGTTTTTT.

This rearrangement joins TRBV5-4 to TRBJ1-2; 8 bases are a match to TRBD1. The CDR3 extends over 16 amino acids. Unmatched junction bases numbered 10, after V lost 1 base and J lost 5 bases. From germline, CDR1 is SGHNT and CDR2 YYREEE (reference sequence). CDR3 in DNA: TGTGCCAGCAGCTTGTACAGGGGGATCTTGGGGTATGGCTACACCTTC. It translates to CASSLYRGILGYGYTF.

The chain couples TRBV28 to TRBJ1-2; D is ambiguous. Germline assignment: CDR1 MDHEN and CDR2 SYDVKM. There are 15 residues in the CDR3. The V and J ends lost 2 bases and 10 bases respectively, with 20 bases between them. CDR3 nucleotides: TGTGCCAGCAGTTTAGGAGCTGGGCCTCTTTCGGACTACACCTTC. This encodes CASSLGAGPLSDYTF.

The chain uses TRBV5-1 and TRBJ2-3; a weak D match, TRBD2 (5 bases). Germline CDR1 reads SGHRS; CDR2 reads YFSETQ. This CDR3 region has 16 residues. Trimming stripped 0 bases from V and 0 bases from J, with 11 bases between. CDR3 amino acids: CASSLVVGGSTDTQYF. The CDR3 DNA reads as TGCGCCAGCAGCTTGGTCGTCGGCGGGAGCACAGATACGCAGTATTTT.

The chain carries TRBV18 and TRBJ2-7, with 7 bases fitting TRBD1. Trimming took 5 bases from V and 2 from J; bases not matched to a gene: 6. The CDR3 runs to 14 residues. Germline CDR1 KGHSH, CDR2 LQKENI. CDR3 sequence: CASSTGAVTYEQYF. The CDR3 DNA follows: TGTGCCAGCTCAACAGGGGCGGTAACCTACGAGCAGTACTTC.

The J gene is TRBJ1-3, the V gene TRBV2; D is undetermined. V lost 2 bases to trimming and J lost 3 bases, with 11 bases between them. The CDR3 totals 15 residues. The V gene's germline CDR1 is SNHLY and CDR2 FYNNEI. The chain's CDR3 is CASSERAGSGNTIYF. Here the CDR3 DNA reads TGTGCCAGCAGTGAAAGGGCCGGTAGTGGAAACACCATATATTTT.

The V call is TRBV11-2, the J call TRBJ2-7; D tentatively reads TRBD1 or TRBD2 (5 bases each). This CDR3 spans 16 amino acids. CDR1 is SGHAT and CDR2 is FQNNGV in the germline V gene. Between the trimmed V and J ends, which lost 5 bases and 1 base, there was a span of 18 bases. The DNA for the CDR3 is TGTGCCAGCAGCCCCCATTGGGGACCGACTTCCTACGAGCAGTACTTC. This sequence encodes CASSPHWGPTSYEQYF.

This clone was picked up a small number of times. The rearrangement joins TRBV6-4 to TRBJ2-2; TRBD1 matches at 8 bases. V lost 6 bases and J lost 4; bases outside the gene matches: 4. CDR1 is MRHNA, CDR2 SNTAGT, per germline. The CDR3 totals 14 residues. As DNA, the CDR3 is TGTGCCAGCAGCCGGGACAGGATCACCGGGGAGCTGTTTTTT. Amino acids: CASSRDRITGELFF.

The chain links TRBV11-3 to TRBJ2-1, with 7 bases aligning to TRBD2. The CDR3 runs 15 residues. From germline, CDR1 is SGHNT and CDR2 YENEEA. V lost 1 base to trimming and J lost 5 bases; unmatched junction nucleotides: 5. The CDR3 is CASSLGGGSHNEQFF. The DNA for the CDR3 is TGTGCCAGCAGCTTAGGTGGCGGGAGCCACAATGAGCAGTTCTTC.

CDR3: CASTSDANYGYTF. The CDR3 nucleotides read TGTGCCAGCACGTCAGATGCCAACTATGGCTACACCTTC. The chain links TRBV18 to TRBJ1-2, with D hard to call. CDR3 length: 13 residues. Germline lookup yields CDR1 KGHSH and CDR2 LQKENI. V was clipped by 8 bases and J by 2 bases, with 12 bases between them.

The chain uses TRBV28 and TRBJ1-1, with 8 bases matching TRBD1. The CDR3 has 16 amino acids. Trimming removed 5 bases from V and 0 bases from J; junction bases left unmatched: 8. Looked up from germline, CDR1 is MDHEN and CDR2 is SYDVKM. CDR3 sequence (DNA): TGTGCCAGCAGTCCCGACAGGGGACTTATGAACACTGAAGCTTTCTTT. Its translation is CASSPDRGLMNTEAFF.

The chain is built from TRBV27 and TRBJ1-1; D ambiguous. The CDR3 is 14 amino acids. V lost 6 bases, J lost 1 base, and 12 bases lay in between. Germline V lookup: CDR1 MNHEY, CDR2 SMNVEV (reference sequence). In nucleotides, the CDR3 is TGTGCCAGCAGCCGTCAGGAGAGGAACACTGAAGCTTTCTTT. Its translation is CASSRQERNTEAFF.

For the CDR3, the DNA is TGTGCCAGCAGCGCTGGGGGACAAAGCTCCTACGAGCAGTACTTC. Protein product: CASSAGGQSSYEQYF. V is TRBV6-5 and J is TRBJ2-7, with D possibly TRBD1 on 6 matching bases. The length of the CDR3 is 15 residues. The ends were cut back, 6 bases at V and 0 bases at J, with 15 bases in the middle. Germline CDR1 reads MNHEY; CDR2 reads SVGAGI.

V is TRBV3-1 (or the pseudogene TRBV3-2) and J is TRBJ2-1, with D unclear. CDR3 length: 16 amino acids. V lost 0 bases and J 6 bases, leaving 15 bases between the germline ends. The V gene's germline CDR1 is LGHDT and CDR2 YNNKEL (reference sequence). The CDR3 loop is CASSQEVSIISNEQFF. For the CDR3, the DNA is TGTGCCAGCAGCCAAGAGGTCTCTATCATTTCCAATGAGCAGTTCTTC.

CDR3 bases: TGTGCCAGCAGGATACAGGGGGGAACGAACACTGAAGCTTTCTTT. Its protein is CASRIQGGTNTEAFF. The chain combines TRBV6-4 with TRBJ1-1, with 8 bases matching TRBD1. With 6 bases clipped from V and 1 base from J, the junction kept 7 bases outside the gene matches. The CDR3 sequence is 15 residues long. Germline values: CDR1 MRHNA, CDR2 SNTAGT.